This is a list of T cell receptor beta chains from one sample in a study of blood T cell repertoires in COVID-19. Libraries were prepared by immunoSEQ multiplex PCR; TCRdb keeps only in-frame clonotypes and omits some of them. This sample carries about 56,000 clones, roughly 87% of them seen once, and the ten largest clones take around 45%. Sequencing used peripheral blood. These receptors were obtained from a woman aged 55 to 70 with COVID-19, enrolled during active disease. Both conserved end residues are part of each CDR3. The order of the fields is D gene, V gene, J gene, CDR3 protein. The D gene is left open where the match is weak.

TRBD1	TRBV5-1	TRBJ1-2	CASSLGVAGGYGYTF
NA	TRBV7-2	TRBJ2-7	CASSPGQGYSYEQYF
NA	TRBV7-2	TRBJ2-7	CASTRTASYEQYF
NA	TRBV4-3	TRBJ2-2	CASSHSRPGGAGELFF
NA	TRBV4-1	TRBJ2-2	CASSQSGVTGELFF
NA	TRBV28	TRBJ1-2	CASSPSRGFHGYTF
NA	TRBV2	TRBJ2-1	CASSPDYFSYNEQFF
NA	TRBV6-5	TRBJ2-3	CASSLRNTQYF
NA	TRBV10-3	TRBJ2-7	CAISEFGVADGSEQYF
NA	TRBV10-3	TRBJ2-3	CAISEGTGTDTQYF
TRBD1	TRBV5-1	TRBJ2-5	CASSFGQGARETQYF
TRBD1	TRBV5-4	TRBJ1-1	CASSSSGQITEAFF